This TCR beta chain was profiled in a study of blood T cell repertoires in COVID-19. About the research overall: The United States, Italy and Spain supplied acute and convalescent COVID-19 samples.

Under the authors' procedure: Quantification of nucleated cells was approximated via reference gene primer amplification. Here immunoSEQ multiplex PCR was the method, and the copy in TCRdb shows in-frame clones only, minus some. V, J and clone size are those of that table, while D and trimming were read from the DNA. The profile covers about 220,000 clones, with roughly 80% appearing a single time and roughly 5.1% taken by the ten largest. Enrolled during active infection, Seattle patients were then followed longitudinally. Sequenced sample: peripheral blood. This sequence originates from a woman in her seventies with COVID-19, enrolled during active disease.

CDR3 DNA: TGCGCCAGCAGCCATATCGACAGACTCTACACTGAAGCTTTCTTT. Translated: CASSHIDRLYTEAFF. V and J are TRBV4-3 and TRBJ1-1; a weak D match, TRBD1 (5 bases). Germline V gives CDR1 LGHNA, CDR2 YSLEER. V was cut by 3 bases and J by 3 bases, with 14 bases left in between. The length of the CDR3 is 15 residues.